The present entry profiles one T cell receptor (beta chain) with its context. The CDR3 has 18 residues. V gave up 1 base and J gave up 5 bases; unmatched junction bases: 17. The V gene's germline CDR1 is SGHDT and CDR2 YYEEEE. Profiling relied on immunoSEQ multiplex PCR, and the TCRdb table lists in-frame clones only, not all of them. The sample consists of 150,000 to 200,000 clones, approximately 87% of them appearing once. The sample comes from a study of blood T cell repertoires in COVID-19. The clonotype comes from a man between 18 and 35 years old with active or convalescent COVID-19. The specimen was peripheral blood. The chain combines TRBV5-6 with TRBJ1-2; 7 positions match TRBD1. The CDR3 DNA follows: TGTGCCAGCAGCTTGTCTGGTCCAAGGGGGCGTAGGGATTATGGCTACACCTTC. This gives the protein CASSLSGPRGRRDYGYTF.